This T cell receptor beta chain appears in the sequencing data of a study of shared clonotypes between healthy human individuals. For the study at large: Each donor's CD4 naive and CD4 memory cells filled three plates apiece, CD8 naive two, and CD8 memory one.

This clone has a single count. CDR3 length: 15 amino acids. J gave up 4 bases and V 4 bases, and 3 bases lay outside the gene matches. Germline CDR1 reads SGHAT; CDR2 reads FQNNGV. Clones were sequenced by immunoSEQ multiplex PCR, and TCRdb holds only the in-frame ones, with some missing. The data show over a million clones, about four fifths seen once. The TCR originated in a man between 18 and 29 years old in good health. Some clones in this sample may be carry-over from other donors' samples. The rearrangement links TRBV11-2 to TRBJ2-1, with 11 positions matching TRBD2. Source material: memory CD4+ T cells from PBMCs. Subset specified: CD45RA-negative fraction. This CDR3 reads CASSWTSGPYNEQFF. CDR3 nucleotides: TGTGCCAGCAGCTGGACTAGCGGGCCATACAATGAGCAGTTCTTC.